This TCR beta chain was sequenced for a study of T-cell memory formation after mild COVID-19. TCR alpha and TCR beta cDNA libraries with sample barcodes and UMIs came from 5'RACE using constant-segment primers. TCRdb fed the 5' RACE reads into MiXCR, producing one record per CDR3 protein. Here the sample spans approximately 560,000 distinct CDR3 sequences, 17% being singletons. V gave up 1 base and J gave up 3 bases, with 7 bases separating them. In germline, CDR1 is SGHVS, CDR2 FNYEAQ. The CDR3 has 14 amino acids. Study conclusions and caveats: Contracting CD8+ clones were enriched in EMRA, CD4+ mainly in CM and EM. The pre-infection memory compartment contained some responding clones, suggesting cross-reactive memory joined. Later expanders leaned toward CD4+, whereas clones contracting from day 15 to 85 were balanced CD4/CD8.

Comment on this clonotype: The antigen remains undetermined.

The V gene is TRBV7-6, the J gene TRBJ2-1; D gene unclear. Sequenced input: PBMCs or a T cell subset sorted from them (not recorded which). The clonotype comes from an adult woman who had mild COVID-19 (a few samples of this study predate the infection). Cell type and time point are not known. DNA for the CDR3: TGTGCCAGCAGCTTAGATGGGGACTACAATGAGCAGTTCTTC. The encoded protein is CASSLDGDYNEQFF.